These T cell receptor beta chains were read from a single sample in a study of T cell clonotyping in hematopoietic cell transplantation. This table comes from immunoSEQ multiplex PCR, and its TCRdb copy is limited to in-frame clones, with some not included. The top ten hold 2% to 2.5% of the sample, which has tens of thousands of clones, 93% seen once. The sequenced sample was peripheral blood mononuclear cells, obtained before stem cell transplant. These receptors were obtained from a man between 50 and 59 years old with acute myeloid leukemia. Some clones in this sample may be carry-over from other donors' samples. Both conserved end residues are part of each CDR3. The D gene is left open where the match is weak. For some rows the clone size is stated as once, few or many, or as a class when expanded; others skip it.

J gene	D gene	clone size	V gene	CDR3 DNA	CDR3 protein
TRBJ2-7	-	-	TRBV7-2	TGTGCCAGCAGCCTAATAGGGACGGGCATCTACGAGCAGTACTTC	CASSLIGTGIYEQYF
TRBJ2-2	-	-	TRBV5-5	TGTGCCAGCAGCTCAGTTGGGGGGGCAGGGGACACCGGGGAGCTGTTTTTT	CASSSVGGAGDTGELFF
TRBJ2-3	TRBD1	-	TRBV19	TGTGCCAGTAGTATAGTCCCTGGACAGGTTTCGGATACGCAGTATTTT	CASSIVPGQVSDTQYF
TRBJ1-1	-	-	TRBV11-3	TGTGCCAGCAGCTTAGAAGCGAACACTGAAGCTTTCTTT	CASSLEANTEAFF
TRBJ1-4	-	-	TRBV5-4	TGTGCCAGCAGCGTGGACAGCCTTAATGAAAAACTGTTTTTT	CASSVDSLNEKLFF
TRBJ2-2	TRBD2	-	TRBV2	TGTGCCAGCAGTGCCGGAGCGGGAGGTATGCCCGGGGAGCTGTTTTTT	CASSAGAGGMPGELFF
TRBJ2-2	-	-	TRBV19	TGTGCCCGCCGGGGGGCCGACACCGGGGAGCTGTTTTTT	CARRGADTGELFF
TRBJ2-4	TRBD1	-	TRBV28	TGTGCCAGCAGTTTAAGGGACAGGGTGGCCAAAAACATTCAGTACTTC	CASSLRDRVAKNIQYF
TRBJ1-2	TRBD1	once	TRBV27	TGTGCCAGCAGTTTATCGGGAAGGGGGCAGGACTATGGCTACACCTTC	CASSLSGRGQDYGYTF
TRBJ1-2	-	once	TRBV21-1	TGTGCCAGCAGCTCACGAACCCTAGGGGGCTACTACACCTTC	CASSSRTLGGYYTF
TRBJ1-2	-	-	TRBV7-9	TGTGCCAGCAGCTTAGGCAGGGGAGGCGGCTACACCTTC	CASSLGRGGGYTF
TRBJ2-1	TRBD2	-	TRBV15	TGTGCCACCAGCAGAGATTCGGTAGCGGGACCTCCCGGGGGGTCCTACAATGAGCAGTTCTTC	CATSRDSVAGPPGGSYNEQFF
TRBJ2-2	-	-	TRBV7-2	TGTGCCAGCAGCTTAGGACGCGACGAACCCGGGTTCACCGGGGAGCTGTTTTTT	CASSLGRDEPGFTGELFF
TRBJ1-1	-	-	TRBV18	TGTGCCAGCTCACCGAGGGACTCCTGGATGGCTTTCTTT	CASSPRDSWMAFF
TRBJ2-3	-	-	TRBV5-1	TGCGCCAGCAGCAATAGCGGTACCACAGATACGCAGTATTTT	CASSNSGTTDTQYF
TRBJ2-7	TRBD1	once	TRBV6-5	TGTGCCAGTCGGGGGACAGGGACCTACGAGCAGTACTTC	CASRGTGTYEQYF
TRBJ2-7	TRBD1	-	TRBV30	TGTGCCTGGACCCCGCCCGGGGACAGGGCTTCCTACGAGCAGTACTTC	CAWTPPGDRASYEQYF
TRBJ2-5	-	-	TRBV30	TGTGCCTGGAAGACCCTGGGGGAGACCCAGTACTTC	CAWKTLGETQYF
TRBJ2-3	-	once	TRBV29-1	TGCAGCGATACCCGCAGCACAGATACGCAGTATTTT	CSDTRSTDTQYF
TRBJ1-6	-	-	TRBV5-1	TGCGCCAGCAGCTTGGCCGGGCAGGGAAGGTCACCCCTCCACTTT	CASSLAGQGRSPLHF
TRBJ1-5	-	-	TRBV6-5	TGTGCCAGCAGCCGAAAATCCTCCAGGGGTCAGCCCCAGCATTTT	CASSRKSSRGQPQHF
TRBJ1-1	-	-	TRBV9	TGTGCCAGCAGCGTAGATGTGAACACTGAAGCTTTCTTT	CASSVDVNTEAFF
TRBJ1-5	-	-	TRBV30	TGTGCCTGGAGTCACAGGATAGGAAAAATCCAGCCCCAGCATTTT	CAWSHRIGKIQPQHF
TRBJ2-7	-	-	TRBV27	TGTGCCAGCAGTTTATGGGGAGGGGAGACAGGGACGAACGAGCAGTACTTC	CASSLWGGETGTNEQYF
TRBJ1-5	-	-	TRBV19	TGTGCCAGTAGTCTACAGGGAGGGCCCCTCAATCAGCCCCAGCATTTT	CASSLQGGPLNQPQHF
TRBJ2-4	-	-	TRBV30	TGTGCCTGGAGTTCCCGGGCAGTGGAAAACATTCAGTACTTC	CAWSSRAVENIQYF
TRBJ2-7	TRBD2	-	TRBV27	TGTGCCAGCAGTCCTAACCGGGAGGGGGGCAAGCAGTACTTC	CASSPNREGGKQYF
TRBJ1-2	-	-	TRBV7-2	TGTGCCAGCAGCCCGGGTGGTGGGGTCCACTATGGCTACACCTTC	CASSPGGGVHYGYTF
TRBJ1-4	TRBD1	-	TRBV5-4	TGTGCCAGCAGCCTCCCAGGGGGGGCGGATGAAAAACTGTTTTTT	CASSLPGGADEKLFF
TRBJ1-5	-	once	TRBV28	TGTGCCAGCAGTTTATTTGGCAGGGAGGGCAATCAGCCCCAGCATTTT	CASSLFGREGNQPQHF
TRBJ2-7	-	-	TRBV5-6	TGTGCCAGCAGCCAAGGGGGGGCCAACGAGCAGTACTTC	CASSQGGANEQYF
TRBJ2-3	TRBD2	-	TRBV9	TGTGCCAGCAGCGCGCGACTAGCTGATACGCAGTATTTT	CASSARLADTQYF
TRBJ2-5	TRBD2	-	TRBV7-2	TGTGCCAGCAGCTTGACTAGCGGGAGTTCGGAGACCCAGTACTTC	CASSLTSGSSETQYF
TRBJ2-5	-	-	TRBV5-1	TGCGCCAGCAGCTCGTTACAGGGAGAGACCCAGTACTTC	CASSSLQGETQYF
TRBJ2-1	TRBD2	-	TRBV5-1	TGCGCCAGCAGTGGACTAGCGGGAGGGCCCCATGAGCAGTTCTTC	CASSGLAGGPHEQFF
TRBJ2-7	-	-	TRBV19	TGTGCCAGTAGTATAAGCGGGCCCTCCTACGAGCAGTACTTC	CASSISGPSYEQYF
TRBJ1-4	TRBD1	once	TRBV28	TGTGCCAGCAGACCTCAGGGGGCTAGTGAAAAACTGTTTTTT	CASRPQGASEKLFF
TRBJ2-7	-	-	TRBV21-1	TGTGCCAGCAGCCAAGTGCGGGTACCTCCCTACGAGCAGTACTTC	CASSQVRVPPYEQYF
TRBJ1-1	-	-	TRBV13	TGTGCCAGCAGCTTAGGCCGCCCGAACACTGAAGCTTTCTTT	CASSLGRPNTEAFF
TRBJ2-5	-	once	TRBV30	TGTGCCTGGAGGAGAAGATTGCGGGGCCCCTCAAACCAAGAGACCCAGTACTTC	CAWRRRLRGPSNQETQYF
TRBJ2-3	-	-	TRBV5-1	TGCGCCTCCCAGAGGGGGGGAAGCACAGATACGCAGTATTTT	CASQRGGSTDTQYF
TRBJ2-7	TRBD2	-	TRBV6-5	TGTGCCAGCAGTTCCCCCGGGGAGGGTTACGAGCAGTACTTC	CASSSPGEGYEQYF
TRBJ1-1	-	-	TRBV29-1	TGCAGCGTCGGACAGATGAACACTGAAGCTTTCTTT	CSVGQMNTEAFF
TRBJ2-5	-	-	TRBV29-1	TGCAGCGTTGATTGGAGTCATCCGAAAAAAGTCCAAGAGACCCAGTACTTC	CSVDWSHPKKVQETQYF
TRBJ1-2	-	-	TRBV10-3	TGTGCCATCAGTGAGTCCGGGCAGGACTATGGCTACACCTTC	CAISESGQDYGYTF
TRBJ2-7	TRBD1	-	TRBV25-1	TGTGCCAGCAGTAAACCCGGGACAGGGACCTACGAGCAGTACTTC	CASSKPGTGTYEQYF
TRBJ1-6	-	-	TRBV28	TGTGCCAGCAGTAATTTGGCGTCGGATCCCCTCCACTTT	CASSNLASDPLHF
TRBJ2-1	TRBD1	-	TRBV28	TGTGCCAGCAGTTTACAAGGGGGCGATGAGCAGTTCTTC	CASSLQGGDEQFF
TRBJ2-3	TRBD2	once	TRBV25-1	TGTGCCACCCAGACAAGCGGGGGAGTAGATACGCAGTATTTT	CATQTSGGVDTQYF
TRBJ2-3	-	-	TRBV6-1	TGTGCCAGCAGAATTACTAGTATTGCAGATACGCAGTATTTT	CASRITSIADTQYF
TRBJ1-4	-	-	TRBV7-2	TGTGCCAGCAGCTTCGGTCGTGACAAACTGTTTTTT	CASSFGRDKLFF
TRBJ2-7	TRBD1	-	TRBV7-2	TGTGCCAGCAGCTTAGAACAGGGGCCAATCGAGCAGTACTTC	CASSLEQGPIEQYF
TRBJ1-2	-	-	TRBV30	TGTGCCTGGAGTGTAGGGTATGGCTACACCTTC	CAWSVGYGYTF